The TCR beta chain under discussion was sequenced for a study of memory CD8 T cells in hepatitis C reinfection. Background on the study: A couple of donors resolved primary infection, then developed chronic reinfection. HCV reinfection meant a positive HCV RNA test after two negative tests at least 60 days apart. Whole-study findings and limits: Five or six donors were too few for definitive public clonotype conclusions.

CDR1 is SNHLY, CDR2 FYNNEI, per germline. The CDR3 is 15 residues long. V was pared by 5 bases and J by 2 bases, with 15 bases between. Measured with immunoSEQ multiplex PCR; TCRdb has only the in-frame clones, and not every one. The sample lists around 45,000 clones, 85% to 90% occurring once. Note on this clone: Its antigen is as yet unknown.

Time point reported: peak reinfection, 3 to 8 weeks after reinfection detection. The sorted cells went straight to TCR sequencing with no prior in vitro expansion. The Montreal HEPCO cohort supplied donors who inject drugs. Sequencing used naive CD8+ T cells sorted from blood. The rearrangement links TRBV2 to TRBJ1-2; TRBD1 is a possible D gene (6 bases). The sequence was obtained from a man aged 18 to 29 with hepatitis C virus infection. CDR3 sequence reads: CASSTTGNLNYGYTF. The CDR3 DNA is TGTGCCAGCAGTACGACAGGAAACTTAAACTATGGCTACACCTTC.